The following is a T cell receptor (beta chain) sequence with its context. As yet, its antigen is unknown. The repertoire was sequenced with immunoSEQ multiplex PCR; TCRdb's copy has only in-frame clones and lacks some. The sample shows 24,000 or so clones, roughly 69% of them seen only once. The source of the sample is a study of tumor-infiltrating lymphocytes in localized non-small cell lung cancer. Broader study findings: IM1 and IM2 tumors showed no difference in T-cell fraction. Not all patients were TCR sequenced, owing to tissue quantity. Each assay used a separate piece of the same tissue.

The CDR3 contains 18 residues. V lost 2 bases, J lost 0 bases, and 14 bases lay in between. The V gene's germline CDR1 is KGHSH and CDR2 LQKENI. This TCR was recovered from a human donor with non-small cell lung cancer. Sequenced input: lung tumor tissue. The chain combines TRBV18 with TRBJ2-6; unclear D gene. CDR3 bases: TGTGCCAGCTCACCAATCCCTCCGATAAACTCTGGGGCCAACGTCCTGACTTTC. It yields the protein CASSPIPPINSGANVLTF. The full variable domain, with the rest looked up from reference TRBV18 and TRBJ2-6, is NAGVMQNPRHLVRRRGQEARLRCSPMKGHSHVYWYRQLPEEGLKFMVYLQKENIIDESGMPKERFSAEFPKEGPSILRIQQVVRGDSAAYFCASSPIPPINSGANVLTFGAGSRLTVL.